This T cell receptor (beta chain) was identified in a study of OX40 agonist ivuxolimab in advanced cancers. Of note for this clone: What it recognizes is unknown.

General study points: Certain nonresponders additionally had low normalized T-cell clonal expansion. Researchers report that CD8+ T cells had, on average, more expanded clones than CD4+.

The repertoire was sequenced with immunoSEQ multiplex PCR; TCRdb's copy has only in-frame clones and lacks some. This table has around 31,000 clones, around 87% appearing once. CDR3 length: 14 residues. V dropped 5 bases and J dropped 1 base, with 10 bases sitting between them. CDR1 SGHKS and CDR2 YYEKEE come from the germline V gene (reference sequence). The origin of this receptor is an adult with an advanced solid tumor such as melanoma, head and neck, liver or kidney cancer. Sequenced material: CD4+ or CD8+ T cells sorted from blood, taken in a trial of the OX40 agonist ivuxolimab. This sequence joins TRBV5-5 and TRBJ1-3; a possible D gene is TRBD1 (5 bases). The DNA for the CDR3 is TGTGCCAGCAGACCACAGGAATCTGGAAACACCATATATTTT. This translates into CASRPQESGNTIYF.